The rows below give T cell receptor beta chains drawn from one sample of a study of T cell responses to AZD1222 COVID-19 vaccine. Sequenced by immunoSEQ multiplex PCR; TCRdb stores in-frame clones only, minus some. The sample contains around 130,000 clones, roughly nine tenths of which appear only once. Sequencing was performed on peripheral blood, taken on day 0 of AZD1222 vaccination. The receptor set was obtained from an adult in good health. CDR3s include the opening cysteine and the closing phenylalanine or tryptophan. A D gene is named only where the DNA matches it firmly. Clone sizes are given selectively: once, few, many, or a class where the clone is expanded.

CDR3	DNA	size	V	J	D
CASSLGGDYQETQYF	TGCGCCAGCAGCTTGGGAGGGGATTACCAAGAGACCCAGTACTTC	NA	TRBV5-1	TRBJ2-5	NA
CASSRPAGTSGGAVYNEQFF	TGCGCCAGCAGCCGACCAGCCGGGACTAGCGGGGGGGCTGTGTACAATGAGCAGTTCTTC	NA	TRBV4-3	TRBJ2-1	TRBD2
CASMPGTAGELFF	TGTGCCAGTATGCCCGGGACAGCCGGGGAGCTGTTTTTT	NA	TRBV5-8	TRBJ2-2	TRBD1
CASSLAVNTEAFF	TGTGCCAGCAGTTTGGCAGTGAACACTGAAGCTTTCTTT	NA	TRBV28	TRBJ1-1	NA
CASSRTVYSNQPQHF	TGCGCCAGCAGCCGGACAGTTTATAGCAATCAGCCCCAGCATTTT	NA	TRBV4-3	TRBJ1-5	NA
CASSLFGKYEQYF	TGTGCCAGCAGCTTGTTTGGAAAGTACGAGCAGTACTTC	NA	TRBV5-4	TRBJ2-7	NA
CASSPGLPRGNQPQHF	TGTGCCAGCAGCCCTGGACTGCCCCGGGGGAATCAGCCCCAGCATTTT	NA	TRBV7-6	TRBJ1-5	NA
CASSLGIMNTEAFF	TGTGCCAGCAGCTTAGGTATAATGAACACTGAAGCTTTCTTT	NA	TRBV7-8	TRBJ1-1	NA
CSAPRQEQFF	TGCAGTGCCCCGAGGCAGGAGCAGTTCTTC	once	TRBV20-1	TRBJ2-1	NA
CASSISGGLTDTQYF	TGTGCCAGCAGCATAAGCGGGGGACTCACAGATACGCAGTATTTT	NA	TRBV6-2/TRBV6-3	TRBJ2-3	TRBD2
CAWTRGRDGYTF	TGTGCCTGGACCCGGGGACGAGATGGCTACACCTTC	NA	TRBV30	TRBJ1-2	NA
CASSPGWRRNTEAFF	TGTGCCAGCAGCCCAGGGTGGCGGCGGAACACTGAAGCTTTCTTT	NA	TRBV7-2	TRBJ1-1	NA
CASSLAQGTQPQHF	TGTGCCAGCAGTTTGGCTCAGGGTACTCAGCCCCAGCATTTT	few	TRBV28	TRBJ1-5	NA
CSVGGLAGGRGYEQYF	TGCAGCGTTGGAGGACTAGCGGGGGGCCGTGGCTACGAGCAGTACTTC	NA	TRBV29-1	TRBJ2-7	TRBD2
CASSISNRADTEAFF	TGTGCCAGTAGTATCTCTAACAGGGCGGACACTGAAGCTTTCTTT	NA	TRBV19	TRBJ1-1	NA
CASSPTGPTNEKLFF	TGTGCCAGCTCACCTACAGGGCCTACTAATGAAAAACTGTTTTTT	NA	TRBV18	TRBJ1-4	NA
CATRGSGGSTGELFF	TGTGCCACCAGGGGTAGCGGGGGATCCACCGGGGAGCTGTTTTTT	NA	TRBV24-1	TRBJ2-2	TRBD2
CASSFTGQYGYTF	TGTGCCAGCAGCTTCACAGGGCAATATGGCTACACCTTC	many	TRBV7-2	TRBJ1-2	NA
CASRQGNSDEQYF	TGTGCCAGCCGACAGGGAAATTCCGACGAGCAGTACTTC	NA	TRBV12-3/TRBV12-4	TRBJ2-7	TRBD1
CASRLVGGKNIQYF	TGTGCCAGTAGGTTAGTCGGTGGGAAAAACATTCAGTACTTC	NA	TRBV19	TRBJ2-4	NA
CASSSRNSGANVLTF	TGTGCCAGCAGTTCGAGGAACTCTGGGGCCAACGTCCTGACTTTC	NA	TRBV5-4	TRBJ2-6	NA
CASSRGRQGILQPQHF	TGTGCCAGCAGCCGGGGAAGGCAGGGAATTCTTCAGCCCCAGCATTTT	NA	TRBV7-8	TRBJ1-5	NA
CASIARPKGYGYTF	TGTGCCAGCATCGCTCGACCAAAGGGCTATGGCTACACCTTC	once	TRBV28	TRBJ1-2	NA
CASDKGRAPYGYTF	TGTGCCAGTGATAAGGGACGAGCCCCCTATGGCTACACCTTC	few	TRBV19	TRBJ1-2	NA
CATSEKGTLYEQYF	TGTGCCACCAGTGAAAAAGGGACGCTCTACGAGCAGTACTTC	NA	TRBV24-1	TRBJ2-7	NA
CASRRGQYYEQYF	TGTGCCAGCAGGAGGGGACAGTACTACGAGCAGTACTTC	NA	TRBV6-5	TRBJ2-7	TRBD1
CASNPPSRGLNSPLHF	TGTGCCAGCAACCCCCCCAGCAGGGGGCTTAATTCACCCCTCCACTTT	NA	TRBV6-2/TRBV6-3	TRBJ1-6	TRBD1
CASSLEYRPNTEAFF	TGTGCCAGCAGCTTAGAATACAGGCCTAACACTGAAGCTTTCTTT	NA	TRBV5-6	TRBJ1-1	NA
CASSTRTGGSYEQYF	TGTGCCAGCAGTACCAGGACAGGGGGGTCCTACGAGCAGTACTTC	NA	TRBV6-5	TRBJ2-7	TRBD1
CSVEDRGGGRSYGYTF	TGCAGCGTTGAAGACAGGGGCGGGGGTAGGTCTTATGGCTACACCTTC	once	TRBV29-1	TRBJ1-2	NA
CASIPSWGVEYGYTF	TGTGCCAGCATCCCTTCATGGGGGGTGGAGTATGGCTACACCTTC	NA	TRBV6-5	TRBJ1-2	NA
CAWSVRVGGDNYGYTF	TGTGCCTGGAGTGTACGTGTGGGAGGGGACAACTATGGCTACACCTTC	NA	TRBV30	TRBJ1-2	NA
CASSPPIGGPTYEQYF	TGTGCCAGCAGCCCCCCAATCGGTGGCCCAACCTACGAGCAGTACTTC	NA	TRBV7-9	TRBJ2-7	NA
CASSPLAGGDNEQFF	TGTGCCAGCAGCCCACTAGCGGGGGGGGACAATGAGCAGTTCTTC	NA	TRBV7-9	TRBJ2-1	TRBD2
CARAGGPTGVSGELFF	TGTGCCCGGGCTGGGGGCCCGACAGGGGTAAGCGGGGAGCTGTTTTTT	NA	TRBV28	TRBJ2-2	TRBD1
CASSPGGSGYGYTF	TGTGCCAGCAGCCCAGGGGGCTCTGGGTATGGCTACACCTTC	NA	TRBV7-9	TRBJ1-2	TRBD1
CASSLGQGANEQYF	TGTGCCAGCAGCTTAGGACAGGGGGCTAACGAGCAGTACTTC	NA	TRBV7-9	TRBJ2-7	TRBD1
CASNPTGTGNTEAFF	TGTGCCAGCAACCCCACCGGGACGGGGAACACTGAAGCTTTCTTT	NA	TRBV28	TRBJ1-1	NA
CASSQSGREQYF	TGTGCCAGCAGCCAAAGTGGGCGCGAGCAGTACTTC	once	TRBV5-4	TRBJ2-7	NA
CASSPRTSGGRNTGELFF	TGTGCCAGCAGCCCCCGGACTAGCGGGGGGAGGAACACCGGGGAGCTGTTTTTT	NA	TRBV11-2	TRBJ2-2	TRBD2
CASSLVDRAPQHF	TGTGCCAGCAGTTTAGTGGATAGGGCGCCCCAGCATTTT	NA	TRBV27	TRBJ1-5	NA
CSVDGRGYEQYF	TGCAGCGTTGATGGCAGGGGCTACGAGCAGTACTTC	NA	TRBV29-1	TRBJ2-7	NA
CASSVGETDRGEQYF	TGTGCCAGCAGCGTGGGAGAGACGGACCGTGGAGAGCAGTACTTC	NA	TRBV9	TRBJ2-7	NA
CASSLGDIQAGNTIYF	TGCGCCAGCAGCTTAGGTGACATCCAGGCTGGAAACACCATATATTTT	NA	TRBV5-1	TRBJ1-3	NA
CASSPPDRVRETQYF	TGTGCCAGCTCACCACCGGACAGGGTTCGTGAGACCCAGTACTTC	NA	TRBV18	TRBJ2-5	TRBD1
CASSEEPGEQQYF	TGTGCCAGCAGTGAAGAACCAGGGGAACAGCAGTACTTC	NA	TRBV6-1	TRBJ2-7	NA
CASAAWGTDTQYF	TGTGCCAGCGCAGCCTGGGGCACAGATACGCAGTATTTT	once	TRBV5-6	TRBJ2-3	NA
CASAAGRSSNQPQHF	TGTGCCAGCGCGGCGGGGCGTAGTTCCAATCAGCCCCAGCATTTT	NA	TRBV6-5	TRBJ1-5	NA
CASSPGSAGNTIYF	TGTGCCAGCAGCCCCGGGTCTGCCGGAAACACCATATATTTT	once	TRBV7-2	TRBJ1-3	NA
CAWSLRDSHYEQYF	TGTGCCTGGAGCCTACGGGACAGTCACTACGAGCAGTACTTC	NA	TRBV30	TRBJ2-7	TRBD1
CASSNRGAIPTDTQYF	TGTGCCAGTAGTAACCGGGGGGCCATACCCACAGATACGCAGTATTTT	NA	TRBV19	TRBJ2-3	NA
CATSDFDGDGPQHF	TGTGCCACCAGTGATTTCGACGGGGATGGGCCCCAGCATTTT	NA	TRBV24-1	TRBJ1-5	NA
CASSLFRALTQSGANVLTF	TGTGCCAGCAGCTTATTTCGGGCATTAACCCAGTCTGGGGCCAACGTCCTGACTTTC	NA	TRBV7-6	TRBJ2-6	NA
CASSVRPTDTQYF	TGTGCCAGCAGCGTGCGACCGACAGATACGCAGTATTTT	few	TRBV5-4	TRBJ2-3	NA
CAWPGTGYYGYTF	TGTGCCTGGCCGGGGACAGGGTACTATGGCTACACCTTC	NA	TRBV30	TRBJ1-2	TRBD1
CASSGRWGGVDNEQFF	TGTGCCAGCAGTGGGCGGTGGGGGGGCGTCGACAATGAGCAGTTCTTC	NA	TRBV6-1	TRBJ2-1	NA
CASSPQGNEQFF	TGTGCCAGCAGTCCACAGGGCAATGAGCAGTTCTTC	NA	TRBV28	TRBJ2-1	NA